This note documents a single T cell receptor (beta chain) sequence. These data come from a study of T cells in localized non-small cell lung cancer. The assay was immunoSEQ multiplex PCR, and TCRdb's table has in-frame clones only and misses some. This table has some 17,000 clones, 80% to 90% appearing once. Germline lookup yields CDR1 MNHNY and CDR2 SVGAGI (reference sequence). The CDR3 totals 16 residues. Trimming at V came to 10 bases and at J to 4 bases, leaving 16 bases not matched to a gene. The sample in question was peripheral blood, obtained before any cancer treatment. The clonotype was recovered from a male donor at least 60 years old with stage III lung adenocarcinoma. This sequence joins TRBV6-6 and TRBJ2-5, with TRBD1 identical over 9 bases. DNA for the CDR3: TGTGCCACTCAACAATCCGGGACAGGGATCCGAGAGACCCAGTACTTC. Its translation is CATQQSGTGIRETQYF.